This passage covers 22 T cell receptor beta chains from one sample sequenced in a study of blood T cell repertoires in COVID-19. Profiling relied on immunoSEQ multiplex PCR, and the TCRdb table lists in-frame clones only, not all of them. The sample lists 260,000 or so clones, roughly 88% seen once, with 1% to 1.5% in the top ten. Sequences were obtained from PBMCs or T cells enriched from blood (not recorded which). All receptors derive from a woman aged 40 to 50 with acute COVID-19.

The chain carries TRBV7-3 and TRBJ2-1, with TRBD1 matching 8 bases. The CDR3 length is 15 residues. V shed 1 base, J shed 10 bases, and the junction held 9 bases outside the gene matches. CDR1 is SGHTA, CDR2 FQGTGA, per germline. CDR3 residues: CASSLNPNRGREQFF. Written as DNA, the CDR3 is TGTGCCAGCAGCTTAAACCCCAACAGGGGGAGAGAGCAGTTCTTC.

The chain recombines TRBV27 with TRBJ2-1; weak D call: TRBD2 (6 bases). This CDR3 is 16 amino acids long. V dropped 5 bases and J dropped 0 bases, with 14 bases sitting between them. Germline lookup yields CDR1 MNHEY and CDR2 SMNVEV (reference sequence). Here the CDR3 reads CASSLRLGGSYNEQFF. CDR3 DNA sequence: TGTGCCAGCAGTCTCCGACTAGGCGGCTCCTACAATGAGCAGTTCTTC.

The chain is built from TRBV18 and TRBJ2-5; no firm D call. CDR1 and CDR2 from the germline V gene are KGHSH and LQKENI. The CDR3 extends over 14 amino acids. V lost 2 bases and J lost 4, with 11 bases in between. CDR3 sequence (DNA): TGTGCCAGCTCACCAGTGTACTCGTCAGAGACCCAGTACTTC. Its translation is CASSPVYSSETQYF.

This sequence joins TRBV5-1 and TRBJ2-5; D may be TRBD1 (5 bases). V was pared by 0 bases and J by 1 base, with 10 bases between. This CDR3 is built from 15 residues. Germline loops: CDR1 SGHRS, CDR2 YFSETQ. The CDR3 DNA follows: TGCGCCAGCAGCTTGGGGGAAAGGGGCCAAGAGACCCAGTACTTC. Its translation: CASSLGERGQETQYF.

The CDR3 region has the DNA TGTGCCAGCAGTCGGGACAGGGGTGGAAACACCATATATTTT. Translated, it gives CASSRDRGGNTIYF. The chain joins TRBV6-5 to TRBJ1-3; 10 nucleotides line up with TRBD1. Per the germline V gene, CDR1 is MNHEY and CDR2 is SVGAGI. V gave up 5 bases and J gave up 3 bases; unmatched junction bases: 1. This CDR3 is built from 14 residues.

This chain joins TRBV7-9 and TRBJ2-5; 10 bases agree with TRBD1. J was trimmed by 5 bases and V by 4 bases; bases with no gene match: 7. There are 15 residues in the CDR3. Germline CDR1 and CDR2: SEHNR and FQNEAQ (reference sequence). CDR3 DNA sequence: TGTGCCAGCAGCTCTAGACAGGGGGCTGGTGAGACCCAGTACTTC. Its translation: CASSSRQGAGETQYF.

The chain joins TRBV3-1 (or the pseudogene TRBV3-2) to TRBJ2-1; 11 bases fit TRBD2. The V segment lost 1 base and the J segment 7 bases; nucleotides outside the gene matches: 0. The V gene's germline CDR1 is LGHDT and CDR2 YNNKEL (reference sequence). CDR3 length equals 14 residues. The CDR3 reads CASSQASGRNEQFF. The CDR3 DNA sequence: TGTGCCAGCAGCCAAGCTAGCGGGAGGAATGAGCAGTTCTTC.

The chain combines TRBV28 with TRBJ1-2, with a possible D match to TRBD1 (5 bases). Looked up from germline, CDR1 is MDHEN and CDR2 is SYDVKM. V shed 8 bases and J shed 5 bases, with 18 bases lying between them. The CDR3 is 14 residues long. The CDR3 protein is CASGTGNSVYGYTF. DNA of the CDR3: TGTGCCAGCGGAACAGGCAACTCGGTGTATGGCTACACCTTC.

CDR3 region: CASSLLEIYNSPLHF. CDR3 nucleotides: TGTGCCAGCAGTTTGTTAGAGATTTATAATTCACCCCTCCACTTT. V is TRBV28 and J is TRBJ1-6, with unresolved D. CDR1 and CDR2 from the germline V gene are MDHEN and SYDVKM. The CDR3 spans 15 residues. V gave up 3 bases and J gave up 4 bases, with 10 bases separating them.

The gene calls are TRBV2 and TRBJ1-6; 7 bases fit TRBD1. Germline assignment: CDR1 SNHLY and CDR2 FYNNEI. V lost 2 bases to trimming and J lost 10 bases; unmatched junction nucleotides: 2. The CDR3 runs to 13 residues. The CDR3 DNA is TGTGCCAGCAGTGAAAGGGGGCGATCACCCCTCCACTTT. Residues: CASSERGRSPLHF.

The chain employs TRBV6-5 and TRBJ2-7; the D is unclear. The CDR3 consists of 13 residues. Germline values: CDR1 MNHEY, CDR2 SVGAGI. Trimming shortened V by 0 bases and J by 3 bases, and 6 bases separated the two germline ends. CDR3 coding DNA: TGTGCCAGCAGTTACTCGGCTAGCTACGAGCAGTACTTC. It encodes CASSYSASYEQYF.

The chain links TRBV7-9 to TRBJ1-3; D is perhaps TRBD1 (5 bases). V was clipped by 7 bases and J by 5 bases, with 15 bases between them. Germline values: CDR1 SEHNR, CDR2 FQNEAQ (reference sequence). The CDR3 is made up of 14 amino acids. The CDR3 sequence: CASNTGTRRNTIYF. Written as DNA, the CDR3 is TGTGCCAGCAACACCGGGACTAGGCGAAACACCATATATTTT.

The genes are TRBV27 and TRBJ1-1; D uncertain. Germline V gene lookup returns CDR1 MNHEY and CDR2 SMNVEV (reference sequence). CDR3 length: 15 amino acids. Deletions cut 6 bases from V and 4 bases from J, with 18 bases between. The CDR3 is CASRDTRARATEAFF. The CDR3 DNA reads TGTGCCAGCAGGGATACGCGGGCGCGGGCCACTGAAGCTTTCTTT.

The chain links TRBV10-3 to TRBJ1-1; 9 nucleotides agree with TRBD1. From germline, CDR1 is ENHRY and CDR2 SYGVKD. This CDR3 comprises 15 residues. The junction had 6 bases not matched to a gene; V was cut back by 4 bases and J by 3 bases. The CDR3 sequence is CAISVTGQGDTEAFF. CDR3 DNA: TGTGCCATCAGTGTAACGGGACAGGGAGACACTGAAGCTTTCTTT.

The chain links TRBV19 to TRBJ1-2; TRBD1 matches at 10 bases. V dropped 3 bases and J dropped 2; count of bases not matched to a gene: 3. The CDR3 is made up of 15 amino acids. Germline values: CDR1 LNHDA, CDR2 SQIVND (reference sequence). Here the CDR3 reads CASSILGQGNYGYTF. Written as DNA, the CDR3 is TGTGCCAGTAGTATCCTGGGACAGGGGAACTATGGCTACACCTTC.

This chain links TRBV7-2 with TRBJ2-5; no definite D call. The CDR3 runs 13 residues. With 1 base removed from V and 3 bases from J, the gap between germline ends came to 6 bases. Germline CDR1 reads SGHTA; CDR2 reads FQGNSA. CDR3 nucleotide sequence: TGTGCCAGCAGCTTAGAACCAGAAGAGACCCAGTACTTC. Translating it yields CASSLEPEETQYF. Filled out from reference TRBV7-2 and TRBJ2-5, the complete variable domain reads GAGVSQSPSNKVTEKGKDVELRCDPISGHTALYWYRQSLGQGLEFLIYFQGNSAPDKSGLPSDRFSAERTGGSVSTLTIQRTQQEDSAVYLCASSLEPEETQYFGPGTRLLVL.

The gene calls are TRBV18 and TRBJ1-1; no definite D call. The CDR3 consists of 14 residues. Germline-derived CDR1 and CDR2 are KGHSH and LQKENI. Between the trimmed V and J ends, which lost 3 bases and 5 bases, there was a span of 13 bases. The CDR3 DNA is TGTGCCAGCTCACCGCGGGAGGAGATGACTGAAGCTTTCTTT. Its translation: CASSPREEMTEAFF.

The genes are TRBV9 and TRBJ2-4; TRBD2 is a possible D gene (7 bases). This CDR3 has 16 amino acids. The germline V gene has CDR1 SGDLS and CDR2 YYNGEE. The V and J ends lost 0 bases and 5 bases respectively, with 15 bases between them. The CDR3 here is CASSVGGGGLQNIQYF. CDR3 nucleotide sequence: TGTGCCAGCAGCGTAGGGGGAGGGGGATTGCAAAACATTCAGTACTTC.

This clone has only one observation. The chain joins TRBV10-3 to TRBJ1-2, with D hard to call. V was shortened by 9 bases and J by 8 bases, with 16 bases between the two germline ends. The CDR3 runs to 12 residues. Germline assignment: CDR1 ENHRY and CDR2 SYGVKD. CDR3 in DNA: TGTGCCATGATCCGGGAAGACGGGGGCTACACCTTC. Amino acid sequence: CAMIREDGGYTF.

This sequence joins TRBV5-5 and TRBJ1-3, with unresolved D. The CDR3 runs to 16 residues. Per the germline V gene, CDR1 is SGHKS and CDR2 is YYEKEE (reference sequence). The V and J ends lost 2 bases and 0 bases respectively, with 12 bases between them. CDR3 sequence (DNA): TGTGCCAGCAGCTTTGTCGGGGAAAGCTCTGGAAACACCATATATTTT. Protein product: CASSFVGESSGNTIYF.

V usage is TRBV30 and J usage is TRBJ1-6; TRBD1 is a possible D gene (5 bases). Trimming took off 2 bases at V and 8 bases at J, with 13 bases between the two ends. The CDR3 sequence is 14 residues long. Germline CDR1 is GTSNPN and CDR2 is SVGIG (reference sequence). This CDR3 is CAWSWGTGDSPLHF. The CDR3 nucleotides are TGTGCCTGGAGTTGGGGAACGGGGGATTCACCCCTCCACTTT.

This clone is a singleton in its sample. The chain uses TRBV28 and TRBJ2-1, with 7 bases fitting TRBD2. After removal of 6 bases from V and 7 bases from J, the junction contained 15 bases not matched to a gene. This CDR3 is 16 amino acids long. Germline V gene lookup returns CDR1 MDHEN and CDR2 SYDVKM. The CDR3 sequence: CASRGWVAGKENEQFF. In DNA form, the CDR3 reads TGTGCCAGCAGGGGTTGGGTAGCGGGCAAAGAGAATGAGCAGTTCTTC.